This T cell receptor (beta chain) was found in a study of T cells in Graves' hyperthyroidism and ophthalmopathy. Regarding the study as a whole: Most thyroid clonotypes with frequency above 0.001 were detected in blood.

This clonotype was observed many times. The antigen is unknown. The germline gives CDR1 SQVTM, CDR2 ANQGSEA. The V end was cut by 7 bases, the J end by 0 bases, with 16 bases between. The CDR3 is 14 residues long. Orbital computed tomography and thyroid ultrasound, together with serum TRAb and thyroxine and clinical symptoms, were used for diagnoses. The CDR3 regions of TCR beta were amplified from RNA transcripts. HTBI primers were used for first-round RT-PCR of the TCR CDR3. TCRdb reprocessed the multiplex PCR reads with MiXCR, giving one entry per CDR3 protein. Seen here are 380,000 or so distinct CDR3 sequences, 15% to 20% observed once, and the top ten hold 3% to 4%.

The TCR was taken from a young woman with Graves' hyperthyroidism. The V gene is TRBV29-1, the J gene TRBJ2-7; tentatively, D is TRBD1 or TRBD2 (6 bases each). The sequenced sample was blood. The CDR3 nucleotides read TGCAGCGCCTCGGAGGGGACACCCTCCTACGAGCAGTACTTC. Translating gives CSASEGTPSYEQYF.